This T cell receptor beta chain was retrieved from a study of blood T cell repertoires in COVID-19. Study information: Samples of COVID-19 (acute and convalescent) were obtained from the United States, Italy and Spain.

Only a few counts were recorded for this clone. Methods used by the authors: Quantification of nucleated cells was approximated via reference gene primer amplification. Assay used: immunoSEQ multiplex PCR; TCRdb lists only in-frame clones, some missing. The V and J calls and clone size were taken over from that table, and D and trimming were inferred from the DNA. The repertoire holds some 120,000 clones, with 70% to 90% as singletons. This clonotype was obtained from a woman between 45 and 60 years old who had recovered from COVID-19. The sample consisted of peripheral blood.

CDR3 protein: CASSLHQAYEQYF. The CDR3 bases are TGTGCCAGCAGTTTACACCAGGCCTACGAGCAGTACTTC. The V and J genes are TRBV27 and TRBJ2-7, with no clear D. The germline CDR1 and CDR2 sequences are MNHEY and SMNVEV (reference sequence). The CDR3 is made up of 13 amino acids. The V end lost 2 bases, the J end lost 2 bases, and 7 bases lay between the germline ends.